The clone carrying this TCR beta chain has ten or more counts. Its antigen is currently unknown. For the diagnoses, clinical symptoms, serum thyroxine and TRAb, thyroid ultrasound and orbital computed tomography were used. This sample was taken from a study of T cells in Graves' hyperthyroidism and ophthalmopathy. As for the study in general: Peripheral blood was secured at the point of initial diagnosis, before any treatment. Findings of the study overall: From stable hyperthyroidism, ophthalmopathy was separated by a 13 V-J model. Most thyroid clonotypes with frequency above 0.001 were detected in blood.

V gave up 5 bases and J gave up 8 bases; unmatched junction bases: 11. CDR3 length: 16 residues. The germline V gene has CDR1 MDHEN and CDR2 SYDVKM. TCR beta CDR3 sequences were amplified from RNA transcripts. Initially, a first-round RT-PCR of the TCR CDR3 employed the HTBI primer set. TCRdb re-called the multiplex PCR reads with MiXCR, one entry per CDR3 protein. The sample shows more than 350,000 distinct CDR3 sequences, 15% of them seen only once. The sequenced material came from blood. The receptor was derived from a woman aged 55-70 years with Graves' ophthalmopathy. The chain employs TRBV28 and TRBJ2-1; TRBD2 aligns across 11 bases. CDR3 DNA: TGTGCCAGCAGTGTCGTCGGGACTAGCGGTTGGGATGAGCAGTTCTTC. The encoded protein is CASSVVGTSGWDEQFF.